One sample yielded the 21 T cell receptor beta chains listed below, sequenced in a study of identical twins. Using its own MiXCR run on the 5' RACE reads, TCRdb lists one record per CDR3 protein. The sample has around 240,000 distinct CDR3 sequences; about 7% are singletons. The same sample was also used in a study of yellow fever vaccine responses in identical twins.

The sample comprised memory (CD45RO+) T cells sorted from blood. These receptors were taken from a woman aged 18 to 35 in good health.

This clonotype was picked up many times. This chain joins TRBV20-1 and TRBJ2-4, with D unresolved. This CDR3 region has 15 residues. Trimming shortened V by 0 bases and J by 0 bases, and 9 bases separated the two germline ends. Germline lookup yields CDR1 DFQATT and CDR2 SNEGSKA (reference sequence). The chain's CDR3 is CSARDKGLAKNIQYF. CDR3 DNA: TGCAGTGCTAGAGACAAGGGCCTAGCCAAAAACATTCAGTACTTC.

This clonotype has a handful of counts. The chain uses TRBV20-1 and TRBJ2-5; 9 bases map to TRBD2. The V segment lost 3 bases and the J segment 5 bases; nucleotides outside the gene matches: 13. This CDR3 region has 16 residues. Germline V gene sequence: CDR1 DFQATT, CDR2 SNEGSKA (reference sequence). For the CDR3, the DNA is TGCAGTGCTAGGGGGCCGACTAGCGGAGGACTGGAGACCCAGTACTTC. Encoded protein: CSARGPTSGGLETQYF.

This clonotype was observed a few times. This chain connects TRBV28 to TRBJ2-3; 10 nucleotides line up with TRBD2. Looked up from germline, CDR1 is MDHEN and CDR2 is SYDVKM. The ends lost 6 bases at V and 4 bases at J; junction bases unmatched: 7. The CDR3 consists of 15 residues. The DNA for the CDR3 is TGTGCCAGCAGGATAGCGGGAGGAGGGGCAGATACGCAGTATTTT. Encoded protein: CASRIAGGGADTQYF.

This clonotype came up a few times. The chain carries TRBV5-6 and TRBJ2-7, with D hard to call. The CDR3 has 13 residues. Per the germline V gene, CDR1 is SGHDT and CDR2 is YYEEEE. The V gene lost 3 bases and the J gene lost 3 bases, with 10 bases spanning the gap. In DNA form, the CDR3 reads TGTGCCAGCAGCTCCCTCTCATACTACGAGCAGTACTTC. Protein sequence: CASSSLSYYEQYF.

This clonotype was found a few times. As DNA, the CDR3 is TGTGCCAGCAGCTTAGGACAGGCCGGGGCCGGGGAGCTGTTTTTT. Translating it yields CASSLGQAGAGELFF. The J gene is TRBJ2-2, the V gene TRBV5-5, with 7 bases matching TRBD1. Germline assignment: CDR1 SGHKS and CDR2 YYEKEE (reference sequence). The CDR3 contains 15 residues. V dropped 2 bases and J dropped 6; count of bases not matched to a gene: 7.

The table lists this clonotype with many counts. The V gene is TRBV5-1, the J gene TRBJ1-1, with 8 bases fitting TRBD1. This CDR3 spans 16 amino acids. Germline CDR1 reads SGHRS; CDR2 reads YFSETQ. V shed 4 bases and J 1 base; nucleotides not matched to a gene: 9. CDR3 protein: CASSGDSGTGNTEAFF. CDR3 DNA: TGCGCCAGCAGCGGAGACTCCGGGACAGGGAACACTGAAGCTTTCTTT.

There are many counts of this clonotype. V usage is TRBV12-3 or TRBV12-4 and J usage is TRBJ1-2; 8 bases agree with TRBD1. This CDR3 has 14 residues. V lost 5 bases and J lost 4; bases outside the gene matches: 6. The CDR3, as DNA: TGTGCCAGCAGTACGGGACAGGCAGTCTATGGCTACACCTTC. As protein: CASSTGQAVYGYTF.

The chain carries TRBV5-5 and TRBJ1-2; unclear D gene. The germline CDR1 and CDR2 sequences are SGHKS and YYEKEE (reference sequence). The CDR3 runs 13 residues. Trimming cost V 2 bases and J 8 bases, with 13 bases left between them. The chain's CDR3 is CASSFDGVWGYTF. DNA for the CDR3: TGTGCCAGCAGCTTCGACGGGGTGTGGGGCTACACCTTC.

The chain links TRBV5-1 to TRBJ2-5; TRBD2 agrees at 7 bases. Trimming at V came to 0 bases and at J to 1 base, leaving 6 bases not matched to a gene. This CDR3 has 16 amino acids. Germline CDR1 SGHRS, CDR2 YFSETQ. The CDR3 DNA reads TGCGCCAGCAGCTTGGCCGGCGGGAGCCCCCAAGAGACCCAGTACTTC. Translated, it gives CASSLAGGSPQETQYF.

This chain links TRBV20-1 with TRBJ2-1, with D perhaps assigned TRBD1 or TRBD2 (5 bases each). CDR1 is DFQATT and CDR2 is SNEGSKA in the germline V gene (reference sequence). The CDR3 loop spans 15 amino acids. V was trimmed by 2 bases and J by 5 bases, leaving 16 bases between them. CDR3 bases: TGCAGTGCTAGACGGTGGGGGAAATCGGACAATGAGCAGTTCTTC. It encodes CSARRWGKSDNEQFF.

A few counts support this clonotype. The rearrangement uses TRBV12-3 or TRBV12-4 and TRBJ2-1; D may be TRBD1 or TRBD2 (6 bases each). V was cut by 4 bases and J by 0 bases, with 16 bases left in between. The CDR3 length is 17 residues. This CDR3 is CASSSYLGGPSYNEQFF. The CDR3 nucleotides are TGTGCCAGCAGTTCCTACCTCGGGGGCCCCTCCTACAATGAGCAGTTCTTC.

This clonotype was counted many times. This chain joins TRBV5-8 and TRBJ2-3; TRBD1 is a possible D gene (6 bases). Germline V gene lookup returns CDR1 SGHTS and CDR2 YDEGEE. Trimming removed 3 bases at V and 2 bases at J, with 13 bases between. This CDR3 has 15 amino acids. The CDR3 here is CASSWRTALTDTQYF. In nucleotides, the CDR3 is TGTGCCAGCAGCTGGAGGACAGCACTCACAGATACGCAGTATTTT.

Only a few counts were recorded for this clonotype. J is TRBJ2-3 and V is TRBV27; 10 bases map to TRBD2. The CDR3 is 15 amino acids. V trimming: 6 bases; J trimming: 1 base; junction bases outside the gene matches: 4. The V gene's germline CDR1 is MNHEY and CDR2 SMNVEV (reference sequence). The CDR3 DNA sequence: TGTGCCAGCAGGCAGCGGGGGGGCGGCACAGATACGCAGTATTTT. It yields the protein CASRQRGGGTDTQYF.

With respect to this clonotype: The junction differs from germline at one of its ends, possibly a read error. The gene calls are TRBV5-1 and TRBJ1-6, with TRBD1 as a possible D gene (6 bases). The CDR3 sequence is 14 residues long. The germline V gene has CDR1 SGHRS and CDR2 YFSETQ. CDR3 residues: CASRLGQGNSPLHF. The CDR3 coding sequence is TGCGCCAGCCGCTTAGGGCAGGGGAATTCACCCCTCCACTTT.

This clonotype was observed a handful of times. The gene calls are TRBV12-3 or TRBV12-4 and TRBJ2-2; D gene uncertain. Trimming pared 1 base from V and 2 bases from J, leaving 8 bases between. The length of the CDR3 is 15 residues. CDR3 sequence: CASSLGDLNTGELFF. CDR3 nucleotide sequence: TGTGCCAGCAGTTTAGGGGATCTTAACACCGGGGAGCTGTTTTTT.

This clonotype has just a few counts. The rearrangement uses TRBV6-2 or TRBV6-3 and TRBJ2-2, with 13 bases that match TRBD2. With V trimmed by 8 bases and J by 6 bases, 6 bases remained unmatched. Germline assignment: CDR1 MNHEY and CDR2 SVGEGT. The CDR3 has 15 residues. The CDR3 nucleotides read TGTGCCAGCGGTCGGACTAGCGGGGGTGCCGGGGAGCTGTTTTTT. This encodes CASGRTSGGAGELFF.

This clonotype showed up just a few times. CDR3 region: CASSVSPVVETQYF. The CDR3 region has the DNA TGTGCCAGCAGCGTATCTCCGGTTGTTGAGACCCAGTACTTC. V is TRBV9 and J is TRBJ2-5; D gene unclear. The CDR3 extends over 14 amino acids. With 1 base removed from V and 5 bases from J, the gap between germline ends came to 12 bases. CDR1 is SGDLS, CDR2 YYNGEE, per germline.

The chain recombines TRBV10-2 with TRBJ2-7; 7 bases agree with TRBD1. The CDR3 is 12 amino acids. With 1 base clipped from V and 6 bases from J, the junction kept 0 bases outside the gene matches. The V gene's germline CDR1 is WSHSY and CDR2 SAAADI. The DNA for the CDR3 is TGCGCCAGCAGTGAGTACAGGGGCGAGCAGTACGTC. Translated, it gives CASSEYRGEQYV.

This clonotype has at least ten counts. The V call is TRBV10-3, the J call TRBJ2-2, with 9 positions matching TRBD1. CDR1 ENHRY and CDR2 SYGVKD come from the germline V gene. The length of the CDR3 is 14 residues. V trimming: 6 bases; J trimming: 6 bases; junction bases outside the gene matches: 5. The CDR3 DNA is TGTGCCATCAGCCGGGACAGGGATTCCGGGGAGCTGTTTTTT. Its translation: CAISRDRDSGELFF.

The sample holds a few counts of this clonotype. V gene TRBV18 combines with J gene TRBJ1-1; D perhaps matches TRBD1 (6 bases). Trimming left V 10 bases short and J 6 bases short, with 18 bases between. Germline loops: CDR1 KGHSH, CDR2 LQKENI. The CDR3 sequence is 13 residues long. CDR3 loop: CATLQGMRPEAFF. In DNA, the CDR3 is TGTGCCACCCTACAGGGAATGAGGCCTGAAGCTTTCTTT.

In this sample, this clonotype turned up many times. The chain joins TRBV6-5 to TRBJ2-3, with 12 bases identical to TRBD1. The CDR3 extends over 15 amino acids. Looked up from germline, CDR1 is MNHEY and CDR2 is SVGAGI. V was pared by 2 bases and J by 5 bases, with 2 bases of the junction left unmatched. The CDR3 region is CASSYGDRGLDTQYF. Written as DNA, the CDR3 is TGTGCCAGCAGTTACGGGGACAGGGGGCTAGATACGCAGTATTTT.